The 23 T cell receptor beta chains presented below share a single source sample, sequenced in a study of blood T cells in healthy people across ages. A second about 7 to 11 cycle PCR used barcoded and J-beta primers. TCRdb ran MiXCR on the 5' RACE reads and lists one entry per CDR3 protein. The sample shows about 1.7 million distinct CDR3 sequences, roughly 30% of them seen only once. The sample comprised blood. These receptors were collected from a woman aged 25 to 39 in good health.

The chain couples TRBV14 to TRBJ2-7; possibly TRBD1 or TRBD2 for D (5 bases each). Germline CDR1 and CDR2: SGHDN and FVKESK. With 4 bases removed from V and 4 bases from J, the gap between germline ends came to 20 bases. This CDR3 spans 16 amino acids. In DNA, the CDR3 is TGTGCCAGCAGCCTTGCCGGGGCGCGGATATCTTACGAGCAGTACTTC. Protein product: CASSLAGARISYEQYF.

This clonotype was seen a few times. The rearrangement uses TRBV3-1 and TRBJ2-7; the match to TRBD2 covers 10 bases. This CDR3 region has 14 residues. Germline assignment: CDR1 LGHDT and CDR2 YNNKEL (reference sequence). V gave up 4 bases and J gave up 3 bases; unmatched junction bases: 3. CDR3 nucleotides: TGTGCCAGCAGCCGTGGGACTAGCGACTACGAGCAGTACTTC. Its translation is CASSRGTSDYEQYF.

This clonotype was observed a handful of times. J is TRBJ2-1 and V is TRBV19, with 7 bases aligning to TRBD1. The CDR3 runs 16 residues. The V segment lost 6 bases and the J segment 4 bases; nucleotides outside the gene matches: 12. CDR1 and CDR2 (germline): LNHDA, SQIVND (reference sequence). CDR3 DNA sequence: TGTGCCAGTAGCTATAAACGGGGACAGCTATACAATGAGCAGTTCTTC. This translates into CASSYKRGQLYNEQFF.

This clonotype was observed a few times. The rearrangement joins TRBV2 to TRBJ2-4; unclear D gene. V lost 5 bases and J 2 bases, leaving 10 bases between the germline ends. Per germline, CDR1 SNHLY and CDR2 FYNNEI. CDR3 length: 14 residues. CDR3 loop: CASSMDGSKNIQYF. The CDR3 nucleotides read TGTGCCAGCAGTATGGACGGATCCAAAAACATTCAGTACTTC.

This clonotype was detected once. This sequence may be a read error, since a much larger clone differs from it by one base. CDR3 in amino acids: CSAPEFGQLYTTDTQYF. The CDR3 coding sequence is TGCAGTGCTCCCGAATTCGGTCAGTTGTATACCACAGATACGCAGTATTTT. The chain carries TRBV20-1 and TRBJ2-3, with D unclear. In germline, CDR1 is DFQATT, CDR2 SNEGSKA (reference sequence). This CDR3 has 17 residues. With 5 bases removed from V and 2 bases from J, the gap between germline ends came to 23 bases.

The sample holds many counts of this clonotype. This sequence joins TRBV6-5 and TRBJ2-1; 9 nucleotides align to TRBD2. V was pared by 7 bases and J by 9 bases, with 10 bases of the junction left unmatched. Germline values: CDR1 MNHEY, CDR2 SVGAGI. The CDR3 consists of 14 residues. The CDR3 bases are TGTGCCAGCATCGCGGCTAGCGGGATTGGTGAGCAGTTCTTC. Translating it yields CASIAASGIGEQFF.

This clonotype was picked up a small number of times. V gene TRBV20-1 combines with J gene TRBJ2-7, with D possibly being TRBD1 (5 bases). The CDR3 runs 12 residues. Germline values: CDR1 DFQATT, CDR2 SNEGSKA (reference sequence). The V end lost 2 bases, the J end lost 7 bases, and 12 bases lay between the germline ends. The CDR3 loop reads CSARSDSREQYF. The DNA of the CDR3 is TGCAGTGCTAGAAGCGACAGCAGGGAGCAGTACTTC.

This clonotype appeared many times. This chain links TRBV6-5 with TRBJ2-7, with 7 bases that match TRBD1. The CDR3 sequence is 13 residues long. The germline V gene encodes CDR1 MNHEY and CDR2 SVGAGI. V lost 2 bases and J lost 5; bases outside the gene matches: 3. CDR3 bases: TGTGCCAGCAGTTACAGGGGGCTCGACGAGCAGTACTTC. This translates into CASSYRGLDEQYF.

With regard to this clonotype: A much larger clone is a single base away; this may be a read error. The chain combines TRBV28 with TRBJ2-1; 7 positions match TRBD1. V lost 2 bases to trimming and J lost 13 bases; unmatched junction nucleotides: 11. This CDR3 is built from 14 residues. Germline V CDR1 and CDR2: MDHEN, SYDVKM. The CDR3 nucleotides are TGTGCCAGCAGTTTAGGGACAGACAAAAACATTCAGTTCTTC. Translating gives CASSLGTDKNIQFF. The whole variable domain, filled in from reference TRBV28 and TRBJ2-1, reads DVKVTQSSRYLVKRTGEKVFLECVQDMDHENMFWYRQDPGLGLRLIYFSYDVKMKEKGDIPEGYSVSREKKERFSLILESASTNQTSMYLCASSLGTDKNIQFFGPGTRLTVL.

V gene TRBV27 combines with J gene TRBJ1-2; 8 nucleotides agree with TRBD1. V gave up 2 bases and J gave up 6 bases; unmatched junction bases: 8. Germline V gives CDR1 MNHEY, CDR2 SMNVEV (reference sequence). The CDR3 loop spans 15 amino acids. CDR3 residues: CASSLRDRWPDGYTF. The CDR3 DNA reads TGTGCCAGCAGTTTACGGGACAGGTGGCCTGATGGCTACACCTTC.

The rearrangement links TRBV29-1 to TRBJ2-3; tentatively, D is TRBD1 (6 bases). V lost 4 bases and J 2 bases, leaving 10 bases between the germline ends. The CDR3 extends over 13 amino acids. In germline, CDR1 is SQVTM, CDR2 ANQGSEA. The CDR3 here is CSVGGQTTDTQYF. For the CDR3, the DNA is TGCAGCGTTGGCGGACAGACCACAGATACGCAGTATTTT.

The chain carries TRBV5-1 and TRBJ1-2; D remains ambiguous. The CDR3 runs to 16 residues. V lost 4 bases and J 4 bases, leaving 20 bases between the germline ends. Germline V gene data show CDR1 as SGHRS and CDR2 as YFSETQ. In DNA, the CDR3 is TGCGCCAGCAGCCCCTCCTCCAGGAGTCTGGGCTATGGCTACACCTTC. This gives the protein CASSPSSRSLGYGYTF.

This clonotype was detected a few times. CDR3 sequence: CASSFIGSSYEQYF. The CDR3 bases are TGTGCCAGCAGCTTTATTGGAAGCTCCTACGAGCAGTACTTC. This chain joins TRBV5-6 and TRBJ2-7, with no clear D. The CDR3 has 14 residues. In germline, CDR1 is SGHDT, CDR2 YYEEEE. The germline V and J ends were trimmed by 2 bases and 0 bases, with 9 bases remaining between them.

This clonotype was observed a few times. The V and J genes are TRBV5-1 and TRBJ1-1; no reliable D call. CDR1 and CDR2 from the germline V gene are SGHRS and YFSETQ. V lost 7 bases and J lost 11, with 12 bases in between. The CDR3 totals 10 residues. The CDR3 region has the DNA TGCGCCAGCCCTTATACCGGGGCTTTCTTT. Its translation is CASPYTGAFF.

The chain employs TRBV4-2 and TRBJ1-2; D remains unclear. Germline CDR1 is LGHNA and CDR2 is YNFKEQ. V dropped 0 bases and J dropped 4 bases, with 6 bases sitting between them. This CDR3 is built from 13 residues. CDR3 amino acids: CASSQDQAYGYTF. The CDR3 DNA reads TGTGCCAGCAGCCAAGATCAGGCCTATGGCTACACCTTC.

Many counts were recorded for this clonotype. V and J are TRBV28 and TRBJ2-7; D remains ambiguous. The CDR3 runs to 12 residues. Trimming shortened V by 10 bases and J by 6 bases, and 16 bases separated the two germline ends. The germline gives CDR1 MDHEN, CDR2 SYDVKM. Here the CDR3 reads CATEISIGEQYF. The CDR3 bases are TGTGCCACCGAAATCTCTATTGGCGAGCAGTACTTC.

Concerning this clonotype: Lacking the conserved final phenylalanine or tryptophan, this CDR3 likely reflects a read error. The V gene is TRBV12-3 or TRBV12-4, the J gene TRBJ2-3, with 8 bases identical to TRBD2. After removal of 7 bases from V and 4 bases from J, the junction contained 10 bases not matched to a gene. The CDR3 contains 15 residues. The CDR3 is CASTWTGGVSDTQYS. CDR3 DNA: TGTGCCAGCACCTGGACGGGGGGGGTCTCAGATACGCAGTATTCC.

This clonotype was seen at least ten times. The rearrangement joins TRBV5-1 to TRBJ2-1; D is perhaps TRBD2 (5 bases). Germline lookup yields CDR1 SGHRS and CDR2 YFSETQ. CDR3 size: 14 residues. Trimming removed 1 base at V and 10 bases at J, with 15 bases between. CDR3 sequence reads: CASSLNGVGDEQFF. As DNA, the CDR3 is TGCGCCAGCAGCTTGAATGGTGTGGGAGACGAGCAGTTCTTC. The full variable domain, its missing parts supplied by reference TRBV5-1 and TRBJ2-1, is KAGVTQTPRYLIKTRGQQVTLSCSPISGHRSVSWYQQTPGQGLQFLFEYFSETQRNKGNFPGRFSGRQFSNSRSEMNVSTLELGDSALYLCASSLNGVGDEQFFGPGTRLTVL.

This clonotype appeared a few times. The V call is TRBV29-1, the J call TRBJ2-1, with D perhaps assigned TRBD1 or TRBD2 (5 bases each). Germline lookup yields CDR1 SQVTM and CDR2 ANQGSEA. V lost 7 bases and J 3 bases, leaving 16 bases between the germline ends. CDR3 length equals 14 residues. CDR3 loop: CSGGLRLSYNEQFF. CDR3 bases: TGCAGCGGGGGGTTGAGGCTCAGCTACAATGAGCAGTTCTTC.

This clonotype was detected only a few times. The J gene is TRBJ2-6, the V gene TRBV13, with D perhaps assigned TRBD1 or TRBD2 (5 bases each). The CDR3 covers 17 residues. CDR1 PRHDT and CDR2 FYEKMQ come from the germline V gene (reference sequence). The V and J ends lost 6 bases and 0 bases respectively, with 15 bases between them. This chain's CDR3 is CASRSGTYLSGANVLTF. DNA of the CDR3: TGTGCCAGCAGGAGTGGGACGTACCTCTCTGGGGCCAACGTCCTGACTTTC.

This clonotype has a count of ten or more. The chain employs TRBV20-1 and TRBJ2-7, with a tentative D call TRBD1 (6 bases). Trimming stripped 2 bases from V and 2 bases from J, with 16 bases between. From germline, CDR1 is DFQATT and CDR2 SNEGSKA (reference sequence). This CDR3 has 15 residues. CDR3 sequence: CSARPLDRSTYEQYF. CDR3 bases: TGCAGTGCTAGACCACTCGACAGGTCCACCTACGAGCAGTACTTC.

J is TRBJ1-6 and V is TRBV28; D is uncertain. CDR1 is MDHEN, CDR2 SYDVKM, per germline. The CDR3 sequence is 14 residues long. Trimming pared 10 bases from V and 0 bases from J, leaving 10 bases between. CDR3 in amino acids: CATGGFSYNSPLHF. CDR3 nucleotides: TGTGCCACCGGTGGGTTCTCCTATAATTCACCCCTCCACTTT.

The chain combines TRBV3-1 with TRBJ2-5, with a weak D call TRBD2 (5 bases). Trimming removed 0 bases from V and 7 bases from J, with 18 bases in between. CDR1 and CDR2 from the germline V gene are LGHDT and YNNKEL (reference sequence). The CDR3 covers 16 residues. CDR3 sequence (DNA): TGTGCCAGCAGCCAAGAAGCGGCTTCAACCGGTGGGACCCAGTACTTC. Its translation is CASSQEAASTGGTQYF.